These T cell receptor beta chains were read from a single sample in a study of blood T cells in healthy people across ages. TCRdb called the 5' RACE reads again in MiXCR, with one record for every CDR3 protein. The sample includes more than 600,000 distinct CDR3 sequences, around 25% seen only once; the top ten take roughly 9%. The sample also formed part of further work on T cells of mothers and their children.

The material sequenced was blood. The receptors shown here come from a boy younger than 18 in good health. CDR3s include the opening cysteine and the closing phenylalanine or tryptophan. The D gene is left open where the match is weak. Rows give clone size only sometimes, using once, few, many, or a class for an expanded clone.

v_call	clone_size	j_call	d_call	cdr3_nt	cdr3_aa
TRBV7-2	-	TRBJ2-1	-	TGTGCCAGCAGCTTAATAGAAAGCTCCTACAATGAGCAGTTCTTC	CASSLIESSYNEQFF
TRBV6-1	-	TRBJ2-7	-	TGTGCCAGCAGCCCATTACCGGGGATAAGAAAGTGGGAGCAGTACTTC	CASSPLPGIRKWEQYF
TRBV29-1	-	TRBJ2-3	TRBD2	TGCAGCGTTGTAGGACTAGCGGGCACAGATACGCAGTATTTT	CSVVGLAGTDTQYF
TRBV12-3/TRBV12-4	few	TRBJ2-5	TRBD1	TGTGCCAGCAGTTTAACAGGGGAATCGACCCAGTACTTC	CASSLTGESTQYF
TRBV12-3/TRBV12-4	-	TRBJ1-5	-	TGTGCCAGCAAACCGGGACACCTTAGCAATCAGCCCCAGCATTTT	CASKPGHLSNQPQHF
TRBV5-6	-	TRBJ2-1	TRBD1	TGTGCCAGCAGCTTGGGACAGGGGCCGGTATACAATGAGCAGTTCTTC	CASSLGQGPVYNEQFF
TRBV6-5	few	TRBJ2-7	-	TGTGCCAGCAGTTACTCTCGTACGGCGGGAACCCCCCACGAGCAGTACTTC	CASSYSRTAGTPHEQYF
TRBV6-5	few	TRBJ2-1	-	TGTGCCAGCAGTTACTCACACCCCTACAATGAGCAGTTCTTC	CASSYSHPYNEQFF
TRBV5-1	many	TRBJ2-7	-	TGCGCCAGCAGCTTTGAGGACTATCCCCTCGACGAGCAGTACTTC	CASSFEDYPLDEQYF
TRBV6-4	-	TRBJ2-5	TRBD2	TGTGCCAGCAGTGAGGCTCGACTAGCGGATCAAGAGACCCAGTACTTC	CASSEARLADQETQYF
TRBV5-8	-	TRBJ1-2	-	TGTGCCAGCAGCATGCGGGTGCACTATGGCTACACCTTC	CASSMRVHYGYTF
TRBV20-1	-	TRBJ2-3	-	TGCAGCCGACTGGCACACATTGGCACAGATACGCAGTATTTT	CSRLAHIGTDTQYF
TRBV20-1	-	TRBJ1-4	TRBD1	TGCAGTGCGAGGAGACAGGGTGAAAAACTGTTTTTT	CSARRQGEKLFF
TRBV28	-	TRBJ2-7	TRBD2	TGTGCCAGCAGTTCTCGGACTAGCGGGAGCTACGAGCAGTACTTC	CASSSRTSGSYEQYF
TRBV12-3/TRBV12-4	few	TRBJ2-5	-	TGTGCCAGCAGTCCCCCGTTAGCGGAGACCCAGTACTTC	CASSPPLAETQYF
TRBV4-2	-	TRBJ1-2	-	TGTGCCAGCAGCCAAGGAGGGGCTGATGGCTACACCTTC	CASSQGGADGYTF